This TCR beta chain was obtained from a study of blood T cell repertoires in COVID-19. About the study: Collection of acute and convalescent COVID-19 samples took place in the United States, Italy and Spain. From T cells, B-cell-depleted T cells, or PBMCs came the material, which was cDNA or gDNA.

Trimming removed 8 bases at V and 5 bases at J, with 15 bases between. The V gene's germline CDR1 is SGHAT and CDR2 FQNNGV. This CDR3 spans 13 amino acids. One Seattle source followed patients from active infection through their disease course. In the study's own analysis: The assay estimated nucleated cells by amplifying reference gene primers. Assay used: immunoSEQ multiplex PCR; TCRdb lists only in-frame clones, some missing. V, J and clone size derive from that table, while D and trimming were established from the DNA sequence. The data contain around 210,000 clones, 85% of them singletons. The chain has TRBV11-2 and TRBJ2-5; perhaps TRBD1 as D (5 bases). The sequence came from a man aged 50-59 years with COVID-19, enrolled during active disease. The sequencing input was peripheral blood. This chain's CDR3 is CASANKGWETQYF. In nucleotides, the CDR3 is TGTGCCAGCGCAAACAAGGGGTGGGAGACCCAGTACTTC.